This TCR beta chain was found in a study of cytomegalovirus exposure and HLA in healthy donors. Regarding the study as a whole: V- and J-gene trimming in TCR beta was tied to a missense DCLRE1C variant by an analysis performed later.

CDR3 size: 15 residues. From germline, CDR1 is SGHVS and CDR2 FQNEAQ. V trimming: 5 bases; J trimming: 2 bases; junction bases outside the gene matches: 8. The primer mix had 60 Vbeta and 13 Jbeta primers. Method: immunoSEQ multiplex PCR; TCRdb's copy keeps in-frame clones and lacks some. The table records 75,000 to 90,000 clones, around 80% of them present only once. Donors counted as nominally healthy when sampled, yet unrecorded immune exposures were likely. As for this clone: Its antigen is unidentified.

The receptor was isolated from a human donor in good health. This sequence joins TRBV7-8 and TRBJ1-2; 7 bases are a match to TRBD1. The sequencing input was PBMCs. The CDR3 is CASSANRGFNYGYTF. The CDR3 nucleotides are TGTGCCAGCAGCGCCAACAGGGGATTCAACTATGGCTACACCTTC.